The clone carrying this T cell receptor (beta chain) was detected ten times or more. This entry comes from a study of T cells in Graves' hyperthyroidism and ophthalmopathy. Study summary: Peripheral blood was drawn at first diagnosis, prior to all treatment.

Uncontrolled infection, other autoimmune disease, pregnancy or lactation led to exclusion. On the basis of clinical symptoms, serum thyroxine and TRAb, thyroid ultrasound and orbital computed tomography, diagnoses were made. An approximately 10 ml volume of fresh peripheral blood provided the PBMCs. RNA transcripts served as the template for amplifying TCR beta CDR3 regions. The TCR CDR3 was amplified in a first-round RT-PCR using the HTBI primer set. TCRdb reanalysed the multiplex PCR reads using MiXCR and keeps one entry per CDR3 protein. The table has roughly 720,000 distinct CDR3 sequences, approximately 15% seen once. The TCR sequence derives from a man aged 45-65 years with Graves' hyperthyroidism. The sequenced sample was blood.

This chain's CDR3 is CASSEEVEAFF. The CDR3 DNA follows: TGTGCCAGCAGTGAAGAAGTTGAAGCTTTCTTT. This chain connects TRBV2 to TRBJ1-1; no definite D call. The germline CDR1 and CDR2 sequences are SNHLY and FYNNEI. V lost 1 base and J 7 bases, leaving 4 bases between the germline ends. The CDR3 runs 11 residues.